This TCR beta chain was sequenced during a study of PD-1 blockade in classical Hodgkin lymphoma. Study-level results: By C4D1, diversity of CD4+ TCRs had risen significantly, whereas that of CD8+ TCRs had not. Partial responders and progressors had significantly lower baseline TCR diversity. Why the repertoires differ is still unclear, perhaps disease activity or prior therapy.

Clones were sequenced by immunoSEQ multiplex PCR, and TCRdb holds only the in-frame ones, with some missing. The sample records some 86,000 clones, 90% being singletons. Documented time point: cycle 4 day 1 (C4D1), after five to seven weeks of nivolumab. Relapse was seen in all patients after autologous stem cell transplantation, and brentuximab vedotin exposure was variable. Complete response, partial response or progressive disease constituted the best responses recorded. As regards this clone: What it recognizes is unknown.

The CDR3 has 17 amino acids. With 1 base clipped from V and 4 bases from J, the junction kept 8 bases outside the gene matches. The germline CDR1 and CDR2 sequences are SNHLY and FYNNEI. The source was peripheral blood mononuclear cells (PBMCs), collected before the fourth cycle of nivolumab. The genes are TRBV2 and TRBJ2-1, with TRBD2 matching over 9 bases. This clonotype originated in a human donor with classical Hodgkin lymphoma. In DNA form, the CDR3 reads TGTGCCAGCAGTGAAGGTGGGCGGGGGGGCTCGTACAATGAGCAGTTCTTC. Translating it yields CASSEGGRGGSYNEQFF.